Below are 19 T cell receptor beta chains sequenced from a single sample in a study of vaccination and CD4 T cells after COVID-19. Their cognate antigens are unknown. Treatment described: approximately 9-day PBMC culture with coronavirus spike peptide pools or control peptides (ViraFEST assay). The study sequenced cultured CD4+ T cell DNA using the Oncomine TCR Beta short-read assay. Each CDR3 protein gets one entry after TCRdb re-called the PCR reads with MiXCR. The table shows over 10,000 distinct CDR3 sequences, with roughly 60% occurring only once. Sequences were obtained from CD4+ T cells from blood, cultured in vitro. Receptor source: a human donor who had recovered from COVID-19.

The chain combines TRBV7-2 with TRBJ2-3; D unresolved. V lost 5 bases and J lost 2, with 8 bases in between. CDR1 is SGHTA, CDR2 FQGNSA, per germline. This CDR3 is 13 amino acids long. CDR3: CASSRQATDTQYF. CDR3 nucleotide sequence: TGTGCCAGCAGCCGACAAGCCACAGATACGCAGTATTTT.

This clonotype has only a few counts. A junction end diverges from the germline sequence, so it may reflect a read error. CDR3 sequence: CASSLISSEQYF. The CDR3 DNA is TGTGCCAGCAGCTTGATTTCCTCCGAGCAGTACTTC. The rearrangement links TRBV7-9 to TRBJ2-7; D is unclear. Germline CDR1 and CDR2: SEHNR and FQNEAQ (reference sequence). The CDR3 is made up of 12 amino acids.

This rearrangement joins TRBV20-1 to TRBJ1-1, with a possible D match to TRBD1 (5 bases). The germline V gene encodes CDR1 DFQATT and CDR2 SNEGSKA (reference sequence). The V and J ends lost 6 bases and 10 bases respectively, with 15 bases between them. The CDR3 extends over 11 amino acids. Here the CDR3 reads CSAKGAGGAFF. CDR3 nucleotides: TGCAGTGCCAAAGGGGCAGGCGGAGCTTTCTTT.

This chain connects TRBV29-1 to TRBJ2-2; D unresolved. CDR3 length: 11 residues. V was pared by 6 bases and J by 4 bases, with 6 bases between. Germline assignment: CDR1 SQVTM and CDR2 ANQGSEA. This CDR3 reads CSVESTGELFF. Here the CDR3 DNA reads TGCAGCGTAGAAAGCACCGGGGAGCTGTTTTTT.

V usage is TRBV20-1 and J usage is TRBJ1-2; D not resolved. The germline V gene has CDR1 DFQATT and CDR2 SNEGSKA (reference sequence). V was shortened by 0 bases and J by 0 bases, with 14 bases between the two germline ends. There are 16 residues in the CDR3. The CDR3 sequence is CSARDLTAEANYGYTF. The CDR3 region has the DNA TGCAGTGCTAGAGATCTAACGGCAGAAGCTAACTATGGCTACACCTTC.

V gene TRBV7-8 combines with J gene TRBJ1-1; TRBD1 agrees at 8 bases. This CDR3 has 15 residues. The trim removed 4 bases at V and 4 bases at J, leaving 8 bases unmatched. CDR1 and CDR2 from the germline V gene are SGHVS and FQNEAQ. The CDR3 region has the DNA TGTGCCAGCAGCTCCATATTCACAGGGGGCACTGAAGCTTTCTTT. Translation gives CASSSIFTGGTEAFF. The entire variable domain, with the rest obtained from reference TRBV7-8 and TRBJ1-1, is as follows: GAGVSQSPRYKVAKRGQDVALRCDPISGHVSLFWYQQALGQGPEFLTYFQNEAQLDKSGLPSDRFFAERPEGSVSTLKIQRTQQEDSAVYLCASSSIFTGGTEAFFGQGTRLTVV.

The table lists this clonotype with a few counts. At one boundary the junction diverges from the germline segment, which might be a read error. This chain joins TRBV12-3 or TRBV12-4 and TRBJ2-2; D perhaps matches TRBD1 (6 bases). The CDR3 consists of 17 residues. CDR3 sequence reads: CASRPTTQGLITGELFF. DNA for the CDR3: TGTGCCAGCAGGCCGACAACACAGGGTTTGATTACCGGTGAGCTGTTTTTT.

This clonotype was seen only a few times. The CDR3 protein is CSAMETRGQTQYF. DNA of the CDR3: TGCAGTGCTATGGAGACCAGGGGTCAGACCCAGTACTTC. The V gene is TRBV20-1, the J gene TRBJ2-5; a weak D match, TRBD1 (6 bases). The CDR3 is made up of 13 amino acids. The germline V gene has CDR1 DFQATT and CDR2 SNEGSKA (reference sequence). V was cut by 4 bases and J by 6 bases, with 15 bases left in between.

CDR3 sequence reads: CASSYRRGSSYEQYF. The CDR3 coding sequence is TGTGCCAGCAGTTACAGGCGGGGGAGCTCCTACGAGCAGTACTTC. The chain is built from TRBV6-5 and TRBJ2-7, with TRBD2 matching 7 bases. This CDR3 is built from 15 residues. Trimming cost V 2 bases and J 0 bases; bases outside gene matches: 4. The germline V gene encodes CDR1 MNHEY and CDR2 SVGAGI.

This clonotype was seen once. The genes are TRBV6-1 and TRBJ1-3; 7 bases are shared with TRBD1. There are 15 residues in the CDR3. The ends lost 0 bases at V and 6 bases at J; junction bases unmatched: 5. Germline lookup yields CDR1 MNHNS and CDR2 SASEGT. The CDR3 here is CASSEADRNANTIYF. The DNA for the CDR3 is TGTGCCAGCAGTGAAGCGGACAGGAACGCAAACACCATATATTTT.

A few counts support this clonotype. The chain couples TRBV27 to TRBJ1-5; no clear D. CDR3 length: 14 amino acids. V was shortened by 6 bases and J by 1 base, with 10 bases between the two germline ends. Germline V gene lookup returns CDR1 MNHEY and CDR2 SMNVEV (reference sequence). This CDR3 is CASRSGSSNQPQHF. CDR3 sequence (DNA): TGTGCCAGCAGAAGTGGGTCGAGCAATCAGCCCCAGCATTTT.

The rearrangement links TRBV30 to TRBJ1-6; D is possibly TRBD1 (5 bases). The CDR3 contains 13 residues. V was trimmed by 3 bases and J by 7 bases, leaving 10 bases between them. Germline-derived CDR1 and CDR2 are GTSNPN and SVGIG (reference sequence). In DNA, the CDR3 is TGTGCCTGGAGGGGGCGGATCAATTCACCCCTCCACTTT. Translating gives CAWRGRINSPLHF.

The sample holds a few counts of this clonotype. The chain joins TRBV7-2 to TRBJ1-1, with 8 bases aligning to TRBD1. V lost 1 base to trimming and J lost 6 bases; unmatched junction nucleotides: 10. The CDR3 is 16 amino acids. In germline, CDR1 is SGHTA, CDR2 FQGNSA. CDR3 sequence (DNA): TGTGCCAGCAGCTTAGTTTTCCGGACAGGGCAACCTGAAGCTTTCTTT. It translates to CASSLVFRTGQPEAFF.

The genes are TRBV27 and TRBJ2-3, with D uncertain. With 6 bases removed from V and 4 bases from J, the gap between germline ends came to 5 bases. The germline CDR1 and CDR2 sequences are MNHEY and SMNVEV (reference sequence). This CDR3 region has 11 residues. CDR3 loop: CASSDADTQYF. CDR3 in DNA: TGTGCCAGCAGCGATGCAGATACGCAGTATTTT.

The V call is TRBV11-3, the J call TRBJ2-5, with 9 bases lining up with TRBD1. The CDR3 spans 16 residues. After removal of 4 bases from V and 3 bases from J, the junction contained 9 bases not matched to a gene. Germline-derived CDR1 and CDR2 are SGHNT and YENEEA. In nucleotides, the CDR3 is TGTGCCAGCAGCTCACACAGGGGGCGCCTTGAAGAGACCCAGTACTTC. Translated, it gives CASSSHRGRLEETQYF.

The chain couples TRBV20-1 to TRBJ1-1; D ambiguous. V lost 0 bases and J lost 4, with 9 bases in between. This CDR3 has 13 amino acids. CDR1 is DFQATT and CDR2 is SNEGSKA in the germline V gene (reference sequence). For the CDR3, the DNA is TGCAGTGCTAGAGATAAGGGCTTCACTGAAGCTTTCTTT. Amino acid sequence: CSARDKGFTEAFF.

This clonotype appeared once. The rearrangement links TRBV7-9 to TRBJ2-3, with D uncertain. With 4 bases removed from V and 5 bases from J, the gap between germline ends came to 13 bases. This CDR3 has 14 amino acids. Looked up from germline, CDR1 is SEHNR and CDR2 is FQNEAQ (reference sequence). This CDR3 reads CASSSPAPVDTQYF. DNA for the CDR3: TGTGCCAGCAGCTCGCCCGCCCCTGTAGATACGCAGTATTTT.

In this sample, this clonotype turned up a few times. V is TRBV6-1 and J is TRBJ1-1; 8 nucleotides agree with TRBD1. With 6 bases clipped from V and 5 bases from J, the junction kept 11 bases outside the gene matches. Germline V gene lookup returns CDR1 MNHNS and CDR2 SASEGT. The CDR3 runs 15 residues. CDR3 in DNA: TGTGCCAGCAGGCCTGCGACAGGGGAGGAAACTGAAGCTTTCTTT. Translation gives CASRPATGEETEAFF.

This sequence joins TRBV7-8 and TRBJ2-7; 8 bases match TRBD1. With V trimmed by 3 bases and J by 3 bases, 10 bases remained unmatched. The CDR3 runs to 16 residues. Germline V CDR1 and CDR2: SGHVS, FQNEAQ. CDR3 nucleotides: TGTGCCAGCAGCTTGGGCGTGACAGGGGCTGGCTACGAGCAGTACTTC. Encoded protein: CASSLGVTGAGYEQYF.